This TCR beta chain came from a study of beta chain features in type 1 diabetes. The CDR3 sequence is 14 residues long. CDR1 is SGHAT and CDR2 is FQNNGV in the germline V gene. V gave up 0 bases and J gave up 6 bases, with 9 bases separating them. Expressed TCRB transcripts were sequenced because the entire RNA isolate underwent reverse transcription. The data were produced by immunoSEQ multiplex PCR, yet TCRdb's version contains in-frame clones alone and is incomplete. The profile covers over 150,000 clones, with roughly 8% appearing a single time and around 0.65% taken by the ten largest. The rearrangement links TRBV11-2 to TRBJ1-5; TRBD1 is a possible D gene (5 bases). The receptor's source is a man aged 18 to 30 in good health. The sequenced sample consisted of central memory CD4+ T cells from blood. CDR3 DNA: TGTGCCAGCAGCTTAGATACCGGGGGTCAGCCCCAGCATTTT. It codes for CASSLDTGGQPQHF.